The entry below describes one T cell receptor (beta chain). Extraction of RNA preceded its reverse transcription into cDNA, which served as the sequencing template. Here immunoSEQ multiplex PCR was the method, and the copy in TCRdb shows in-frame clones only, minus some. The data hold about 200,000 clones, with approximately 60% observed a single time. This sample was included in a study of CD8+ T cells in alopecia areata. The clonotype comes from a human donor in good health. The sample was CD8+ T cells sorted from blood.

CDR3 in amino acids: CASSVTGGRTEAFF. In DNA form, the CDR3 reads TGTGCCAGCAGCGTAACGGGGGGCAGGACTGAAGCTTTCTTT. This chain links TRBV9 with TRBJ1-1; perhaps TRBD1 as D (6 bases). This CDR3 region has 14 residues. V lost 1 base, J lost 5 bases, and 12 bases lay in between. Germline V lookup: CDR1 SGDLS, CDR2 YYNGEE.